This is a list of T cell receptor beta chains from one sample in a study of neurological immune-mediated disorders. One entry per CDR3 protein results from TCRdb running MiXCR on the 5' RACE reads. The sample records around 49,000 distinct CDR3 sequences, more than 8.5% being singletons. The sample comprised PBMCs. These receptors all stem from a woman between 40 and 55 years old in good health. CDR3s include the opening cysteine and the closing phenylalanine or tryptophan. The D gene is left open where the match is weak. Clone size, where shown, is once, few, many, or a class for clones that have expanded.

TGTGCCAGTACCCCAGGGGCGGGAGAGATTGGTACGCAGTATTTT CASTPGAGEIGTQYF - TRBJ2-3 TRBV6-5 -
TGCGCCAGCAGCTTTTCGGAGGATACGCAGTATTTT CASSFSEDTQYF - TRBJ2-3 TRBV5-1 many
TGCGCCAGCAGCTTGTTGGGACTAGCGGTCACCGGGGAGCTGTTTTTT CASSLLGLAVTGELFF TRBD2 TRBJ2-2 TRBV5-1 many
TGCAGCGTTCCGGGACAGTCGAACACTGAAGCTTTCTTT CSVPGQSNTEAFF TRBD1 TRBJ1-1 TRBV29-1 many
TGTGCCAGCAGCCCAACCGACAGGGAGGGTGGCTACACCTTC CASSPTDREGGYTF TRBD1 TRBJ1-2 TRBV27 once
TGTGCCAGCAGCAGACAGGGGGCGCAAATCTACGAGCAGTACTTC CASSRQGAQIYEQYF TRBD1 TRBJ2-7 TRBV7-2 many
TGTGCCAGCAGCCAGCGGCGGTATGGCTACACCTTC CASSQRRYGYTF - TRBJ1-2 TRBV11-2 -
TGCAGTGCTTACATGGGAGGCAACACTGAAGCTTTCTTT CSAYMGGNTEAFF - TRBJ1-1 TRBV20-1 many
TGTGCCAGCCGAAATTTGCTTCTAGCGGGAGCCAAGTCCTCTAACTATGGCTACACCTTC CASRNLLLAGAKSSNYGYTF - TRBJ1-2 TRBV7-9 many
TGTGCCAGCAGTGCCTCCAACTATGGCTACACCTTC CASSASNYGYTF - TRBJ1-2 TRBV25-1 many
TGTGCCAGCAGCGAAACAGCCTCCGGGCCCCAGCATTTT CASSETASGPQHF - TRBJ1-5 TRBV7-9 many
TGTGCCAGCAGCCTACTCGAGGGGGGATCGGGCTATAATTCACCCCTCCACTTT CASSLLEGGSGYNSPLHF - TRBJ1-6 TRBV6-5 many
TGCAGTGCTAGCGCCCAGGGTACAACTAATGAAAAACTGTTTTTT CSASAQGTTNEKLFF - TRBJ1-4 TRBV20-1 many
TGTGCCAGCAATACTGGGGGTAGCGGGGCCTCCTACGAGCAGTACTTC CASNTGGSGASYEQYF TRBD2 TRBJ2-7 TRBV7-2 many
TGTGCCAGCACCAAGACTAGCGGATTTAGCTCCTACAATGAGCAGTTCTTC CASTKTSGFSSYNEQFF TRBD2 TRBJ2-1 TRBV2 many
TGCAGTGCTAGAGCACTAGCGGGGCTCTCCTACAATGAGCAGTTCTTC CSARALAGLSYNEQFF TRBD2 TRBJ2-1 TRBV20-1 few
TGCAGTGCTAGTCGGCCAGCGGGGGGGGACAATGAGCAGTACTTC CSASRPAGGDNEQYF TRBD2 TRBJ2-7 TRBV20-1 -
TGTGCCAGCAGGCGGGGGGACGGAGTCTTTAATGAAAAACTGTTTTTT CASRRGDGVFNEKLFF - TRBJ1-4 TRBV3-1 many
TGCGCCAGCAGCCCCTCGCATAGAGCGGCTAATGAAAAACTGTTTTTT CASSPSHRAANEKLFF - TRBJ1-4 TRBV5-1 many
TGTGCCAGCAGCGAAAGGGTAGCCAAAAACATTCAGTACTTC CASSERVAKNIQYF - TRBJ2-4 TRBV2 many
TGTGCCAGCAGCCCCCGTCCCGGGGGCACCGGGGAGCTGTTTTTT CASSPRPGGTGELFF - TRBJ2-2 TRBV3-1 many
TGTGCCAGCAGCTCGGGACGGCCAAATCAGCCCCAGCATTTT CASSSGRPNQPQHF - TRBJ1-5 TRBV9 many
TGTGCCAGCAGGCCGACAGGGAGCGAGCAGCCCCAGCATTTT CASRPTGSEQPQHF TRBD1 TRBJ1-5 TRBV6-2/TRBV6-3 many
TGTGCCAGCAGCCCGCGGCGGGACAGGGTTAACTATGGCTACACCTTC CASSPRRDRVNYGYTF TRBD1 TRBJ1-2 TRBV7-2 many
TGCAGTGCTCAAGACAGTGACTATGGCTACACCTTC CSAQDSDYGYTF - TRBJ1-2 TRBV20-1 many
TGCAGCGTTGGGTCCGGCGGGAGGGTGAACACTGAAGCTTTCTTT CSVGSGGRVNTEAFF - TRBJ1-1 TRBV29-1 many
TGTGCCAGCAGTTTAGAAGGCGCGGCGAACACCGGGGAGCTGTTTTTT CASSLEGAANTGELFF - TRBJ2-2 TRBV12-3/TRBV12-4 many
TGTGCCATCAGTGAGTCGGATCAGCTGGTCTACGAGCAGTACTTC CAISESDQLVYEQYF - TRBJ2-7 TRBV10-3 many
TGCGCCAGCAGAAAAACAGGGGGCTCTTATGGCTACACCTTC CASRKTGGSYGYTF TRBD1 TRBJ1-2 TRBV5-1 many
TGTGCCAGCAGCGTAGGAACCATGGGGCGGGAGCAGTACTTC CASSVGTMGREQYF - TRBJ2-7 TRBV9 many
TGTGCCAGCAGCCGAAAGACGGCCGTTGTATGGCCCCAGCATTTT CASSRKTAVVWPQHF - TRBJ1-5 TRBV11-1 -
TGTGCCAGCTCACCGGGGGGCTCCTACGAGCAGTACTTC CASSPGGSYEQYF - TRBJ2-7 TRBV18 -
TGTGCCAGCAGCTCCCTGAAGCCTAGCGGGCTTAAGACACGAGACAATGAGCAGTTCTTC CASSSLKPSGLKTRDNEQFF TRBD2 TRBJ2-1 TRBV7-9 many
TGTGCCAGCAGTTACATAGGCCAGCCCCAGCATTTT CASSYIGQPQHF - TRBJ1-5 TRBV6-2/TRBV6-3 many
TGCGCCAGCAGCCTCGGGAGGGTCTCGGCTGAGCAGTTCTTC CASSLGRVSAEQFF TRBD2 TRBJ2-1 TRBV4-3 many
TGTGCCAGCAGCTTGGAAGGGGCCACTGAAGCTTTCTTT CASSLEGATEAFF - TRBJ1-1 TRBV5-6 many